A single T cell receptor (beta chain) is shown here with its context. Its antigen is still unknown. These data belong to a study of cytomegalovirus exposure and HLA in healthy donors. The study, taken as a whole, reports: With later analysis, a missense DCLRE1C variant became linked to TCR beta V- and J-gene trimming. Another analysis was done later, and it associated around 15,000 TCR beta sequences with HLA alleles at 0.05 false discovery rate. In an earlier analysis, in some 500 donors, most V segments appeared productive either ~87% or ~30% of the time. Researchers reported that a few CMV-associated chains were confirmed in vitro as CMV antigen-specific.

The PCR contained 60 Vbeta and 13 Jbeta primers. This table comes from immunoSEQ multiplex PCR, and its TCRdb copy is limited to in-frame clones, with some not included. The repertoire includes 130,000 to 150,000 clones, more than 75% of them detected once, and 3% to 4% sits in the top ten. This CDR3 is built from 13 residues. Trimming left V 5 bases short and J 5 bases short, with 12 bases between. Germline CDR1 and CDR2: SGHTA and FQGNSA. The chain links TRBV7-2 to TRBJ2-5, with D unclear. The TCR was taken from a female donor in good health and CMV-seronegative. The sample comprised PBMCs. CDR3 in amino acids: CASSPSTWETQYF. The CDR3 DNA follows: TGTGCCAGCAGCCCTTCTACCTGGGAGACCCAGTACTTC.